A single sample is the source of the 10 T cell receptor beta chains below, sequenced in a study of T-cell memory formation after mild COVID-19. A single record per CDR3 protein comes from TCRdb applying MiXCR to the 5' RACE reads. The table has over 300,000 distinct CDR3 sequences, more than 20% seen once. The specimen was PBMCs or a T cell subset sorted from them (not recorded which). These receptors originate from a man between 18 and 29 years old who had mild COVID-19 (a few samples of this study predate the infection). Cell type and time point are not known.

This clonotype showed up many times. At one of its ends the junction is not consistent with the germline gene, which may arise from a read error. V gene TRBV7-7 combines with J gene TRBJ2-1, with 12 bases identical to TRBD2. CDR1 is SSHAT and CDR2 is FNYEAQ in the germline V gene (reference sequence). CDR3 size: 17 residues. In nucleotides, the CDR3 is TGTGCTAGCAGCCCCGAGCTGTTACTAGCGGGGGGCCCTGAGCAGTTCTTC. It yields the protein CASSPELLLAGGPEQFF.

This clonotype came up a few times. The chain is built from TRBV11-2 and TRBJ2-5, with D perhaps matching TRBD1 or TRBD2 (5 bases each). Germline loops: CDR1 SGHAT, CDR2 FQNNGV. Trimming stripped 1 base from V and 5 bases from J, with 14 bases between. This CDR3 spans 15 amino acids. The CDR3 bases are TGTGCCAGCAGCTTAGCAAGGGGCACGGGGGAGACCCAGTACTTC. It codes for CASSLARGTGETQYF.

CDR3 residues: CAISGGDRGEAGELFF. CDR3 bases: TGTGCCATCAGTGGAGGGGACAGGGGGGAGGCCGGGGAGCTGTTTTTT. The gene calls are TRBV10-3 and TRBJ2-2, with 11 bases aligning to TRBD1. From germline, CDR1 is ENHRY and CDR2 SYGVKD. This CDR3 is built from 16 residues. V lost 4 bases and J lost 6; bases outside the gene matches: 7.

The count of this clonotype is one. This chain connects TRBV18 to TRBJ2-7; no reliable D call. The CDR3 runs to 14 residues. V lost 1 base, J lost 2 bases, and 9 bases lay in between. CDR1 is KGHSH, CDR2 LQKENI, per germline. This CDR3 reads CASSPLSRPYEQYF. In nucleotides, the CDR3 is TGTGCCAGCTCACCACTCTCCCGGCCCTACGAGCAGTACTTC.

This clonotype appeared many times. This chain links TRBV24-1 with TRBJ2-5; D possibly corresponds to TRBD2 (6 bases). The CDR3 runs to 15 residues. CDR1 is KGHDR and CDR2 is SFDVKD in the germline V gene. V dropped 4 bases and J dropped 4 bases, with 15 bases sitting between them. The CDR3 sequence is CATSDPGTEGETQYF. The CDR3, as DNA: TGTGCCACCAGTGACCCCGGGACGGAGGGAGAGACCCAGTACTTC.

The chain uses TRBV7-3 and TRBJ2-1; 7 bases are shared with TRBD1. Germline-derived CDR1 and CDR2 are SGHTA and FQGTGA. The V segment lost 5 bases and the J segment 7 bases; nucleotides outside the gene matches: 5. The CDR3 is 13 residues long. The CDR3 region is CASSRQGLNEQFF. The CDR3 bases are TGTGCCAGCAGCCGACAGGGCTTGAATGAGCAGTTCTTC.

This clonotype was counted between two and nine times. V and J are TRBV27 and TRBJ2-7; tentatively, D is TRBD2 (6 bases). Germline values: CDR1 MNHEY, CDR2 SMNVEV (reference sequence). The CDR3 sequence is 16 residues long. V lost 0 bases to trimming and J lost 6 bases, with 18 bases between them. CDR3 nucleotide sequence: TGTGCCAGCAGTTTATCGTGGGGGACTCCCAACTCCGAGCAGTACTTC. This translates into CASSLSWGTPNSEQYF.

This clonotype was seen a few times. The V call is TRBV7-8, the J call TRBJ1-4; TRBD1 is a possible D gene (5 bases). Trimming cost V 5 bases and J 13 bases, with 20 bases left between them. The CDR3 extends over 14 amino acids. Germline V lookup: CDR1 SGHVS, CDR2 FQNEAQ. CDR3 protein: CASSASSWDPGLFF. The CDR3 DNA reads TGTGCCAGCAGCGCCTCCTCGTGGGACCCTGGACTGTTTTTT.

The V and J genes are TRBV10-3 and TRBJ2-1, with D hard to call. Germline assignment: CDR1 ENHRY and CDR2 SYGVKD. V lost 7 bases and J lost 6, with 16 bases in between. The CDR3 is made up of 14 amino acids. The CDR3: CAIKVADQVNEQFF. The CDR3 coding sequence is TGTGCCATCAAGGTGGCAGACCAGGTCAATGAGCAGTTCTTC.

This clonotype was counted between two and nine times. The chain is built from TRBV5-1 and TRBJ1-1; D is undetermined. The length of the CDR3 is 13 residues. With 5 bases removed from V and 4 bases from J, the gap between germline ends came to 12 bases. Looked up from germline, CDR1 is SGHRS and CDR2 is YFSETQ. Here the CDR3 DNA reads TGCGCCAGCAGGCCTTATGAGGGCACTGAAGCTTTCTTT. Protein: CASRPYEGTEAFF.